The rows below give T cell receptor beta chains drawn from one sample of a study of shared clonotypes between healthy human individuals. Sequencing was performed with immunoSEQ multiplex PCR; in TCRdb, only in-frame clones are kept and a portion is missing. The sample consists of fewer than 700,000 clones, around 96% of them appearing once. Material for sequencing was naive CD8+ T cells sorted from blood. Every receptor here comes from a woman under 40 in good health. The CDR3 runs from the conserved cysteine through the conserved F or W. Fields, in order: V gene, D gene, J gene, clone size, CDR3 protein, CDR3 DNA. The D gene is left open where the match is weak. Some rows mark clone size as missing; the rest say once, few, many or name a class of expanded clone.

TRBV5-6	NA	TRBJ2-7	NA	CASSFGYEQYF	TGTGCCAGCAGTTTCGGCTACGAGCAGTACTTC
TRBV28	TRBD1	TRBJ1-6	NA	CASSPGQGGSPLHF	TGTGCCAGCAGCCCGGGACAGGGGGGATCACCCCTCCACTTT
TRBV6-1	TRBD1	TRBJ1-1	NA	CASRLRQGNTEAFF	TGTGCCAGCAGGCTTAGACAGGGGAACACTGAAGCTTTCTTT
TRBV7-6	TRBD2	TRBJ2-7	NA	CASSLGAHGTSGSEEQYF	TGTGCCAGCAGCTTAGGCGCCCATGGGACTAGCGGGAGCGAAGAGCAGTACTTC
TRBV7-8	NA	TRBJ2-3	once	CASSLARGSGYTDTQYF	TGTGCCAGCAGCTTAGCGCGGGGTAGCGGTTACACAGATACGCAGTATTTT
TRBV28	TRBD1	TRBJ1-2	NA	CASSIQDRGHGYTF	TGTGCCAGCAGTATCCAAGACAGGGGCCATGGCTACACCTTC
TRBV6-1	NA	TRBJ2-6	NA	CASSEQLYLLSGANVLTF	TGTGCCAGCAGTGAGCAGTTATACCTCCTCTCTGGGGCCAACGTCCTGACTTTC
TRBV4-2	NA	TRBJ2-1	NA	CASSQEVWDSDYNEQFF	TGTGCCAGCAGCCAAGAGGTATGGGACTCCGACTACAATGAGCAGTTCTTC
TRBV7-9	NA	TRBJ2-1	once	CASSLVRTEQFF	TGTGCCAGCAGCTTGGTCCGGACTGAGCAGTTCTTC
TRBV7-9	NA	TRBJ2-6	NA	CASSLAGSGANVLTF	TGTGCCAGCAGCTTGGCGGGTTCCGGGGCCAACGTCCTGACTTTC
TRBV6-6	TRBD2	TRBJ2-7	NA	CASTSGSPYEQYF	TGTGCTTCGACTAGCGGGAGTCCCTACGAGCAGTACTTC
TRBV13	NA	TRBJ2-7	NA	CASSPRSGLDEQYF	TGTGCCAGCAGCCCCAGGTCGGGGTTAGACGAGCAGTACTTC
TRBV7-3	NA	TRBJ1-5	NA	CASSPRQLNQPQHF	TGTGCCAGCAGCCCAAGACAGTTAAATCAGCCCCAGCATTTT
TRBV7-9	TRBD1	TRBJ1-1	NA	CASRRDRAEAFF	TGTGCCAGCAGACGTGACAGGGCTGAAGCTTTCTTT
TRBV11-2	NA	TRBJ2-7	NA	CASGDGASVSYEQYF	TGTGCCAGCGGCGATGGGGCTAGCGTTTCCTACGAGCAGTACTTC
TRBV27	TRBD2	TRBJ2-1	NA	CASSLLLAGGSGEQFF	TGTGCCAGCAGTTTATTACTCGCGGGAGGCTCGGGTGAGCAGTTCTTC
TRBV7-9	NA	TRBJ2-7	NA	CASSRQAGEYEQYF	TGTGCCAGCAGCCGACAGGCGGGAGAATACGAGCAGTACTTC
TRBV6-1	NA	TRBJ2-1	NA	CASRSTPDNEQFF	TGTGCCAGCAGAAGTACTCCTGACAATGAGCAGTTCTTC
TRBV29-1	NA	TRBJ2-7	NA	CSVVGGLYEQYF	TGCAGCGTTGTAGGGGGGCTGTACGAGCAGTACTTC
TRBV2	NA	TRBJ1-1	NA	CASLTGLLAFF	TGTGCCAGCCTAACAGGGTTATTGGCTTTCTTT
TRBV28	TRBD2	TRBJ2-7	NA	CASSPPGGAEQYF	TGTGCCAGCAGTCCCCCGGGGGGGGCCGAGCAGTACTTC
TRBV7-9	TRBD1	TRBJ2-1	NA	CASSWDRVEYNEQFF	TGTGCCAGCAGCTGGGACAGGGTAGAATACAATGAGCAGTTCTTC
TRBV28	TRBD1	TRBJ2-7	NA	CASSLNGDRVTYEQYF	TGTGCCAGCAGTTTAAATGGAGACAGGGTTACCTACGAGCAGTACTTC
TRBV7-2	TRBD2	TRBJ2-3	NA	CASSFTSGRSDTQYF	TGTGCCAGCAGCTTTACTAGCGGGAGGTCAGATACGCAGTATTTT
TRBV7-9	NA	TRBJ2-2	NA	CASSYRATNTGELFF	TGTGCCAGCAGTTACAGGGCCACGAACACCGGGGAGCTGTTTTTT
TRBV28	NA	TRBJ1-1	NA	CASSLFFPDGGNTEAFF	TGTGCCAGCAGTTTATTCTTCCCGGACGGGGGGAACACTGAAGCTTTCTTT
TRBV2	TRBD2	TRBJ2-7	NA	CASSDQTSGTSYEQYF	TGTGCCAGCAGTGATCAGACTAGCGGGACCTCATACGAGCAGTACTTC
TRBV9	NA	TRBJ2-7	NA	CASSVAGESVYEQYF	TGTGCCAGCAGCGTAGCGGGCGAATCAGTCTACGAGCAGTACTTC
TRBV5-1	NA	TRBJ2-7	NA	CASSLEGGYYEQYF	TGCGCCAGCAGCTTGGAGGGGGGGTACTACGAGCAGTACTTC
TRBV5-4	NA	TRBJ2-7	NA	CASSLSGSEQYF	TGTGCCAGCAGCTTGAGCGGGTCCGAGCAGTACTTC
TRBV4-1	TRBD2	TRBJ2-7	NA	CASSQEVGLAYEQYF	TGCGCCAGCAGCCAAGAGGTAGGACTAGCCTACGAGCAGTACTTC
TRBV11-2	NA	TRBJ2-7	NA	CASSLVHEQYF	TGTGCCAGCAGCTTAGTCCACGAGCAGTACTTC
TRBV18	NA	TRBJ2-2	NA	CASSRDGSRDTGELFF	TGTGCCAGCTCACGAGATGGGTCGCGGGACACCGGGGAGCTGTTTTTT
TRBV27	NA	TRBJ2-1	NA	CASSFGARGYEQFF	TGTGCCAGCAGTTTTGGTGCAAGGGGCTATGAGCAGTTCTTC
TRBV30	NA	TRBJ2-7	NA	CAWSPDTTRHQGYLRDEQYF	TGTGCCTGGAGTCCAGACACGACACGACACCAGGGGTATCTTAGGGACGAGCAGTACTTC
TRBV28	TRBD1	TRBJ1-5	NA	CASSSDRGFQPQHF	TGTGCCAGCAGTTCGGACAGGGGTTTTCAGCCCCAGCATTTT
TRBV15	NA	TRBJ1-2	NA	CATSSAFGVTVDYGYTF	TGTGCCACCAGCAGTGCGTTTGGGGTGACAGTCGATTATGGCTACACCTTC
TRBV27	NA	TRBJ2-7	NA	CASSPTRAAYEQYF	TGTGCCAGCAGTCCGACCAGGGCGGCCTACGAGCAGTACTTC
TRBV2	TRBD2	TRBJ2-1	NA	CASTGEREVYTEQFF	TGTGCCAGCACCGGGGAGCGGGAGGTCTACACTGAGCAGTTCTTC
TRBV5-6	NA	TRBJ1-1	once	CASSSGTNTEAFF	TGTGCCAGCAGCTCCGGGACGAACACTGAAGCTTTCTTT
TRBV5-1	NA	TRBJ2-7	NA	CASSLEGQTYEQYF	TGCGCCAGCAGCTTGGAAGGACAGACCTACGAGCAGTACTTC
TRBV13	NA	TRBJ2-7	NA	CASSDRNSYEQYF	TGTGCCAGCAGCGACAGGAATTCCTACGAGCAGTACTTC
TRBV5-6	NA	TRBJ2-4	NA	CASSSDLAKNIQYF	TGTGCCAGCAGCTCGGATCTAGCCAAAAACATTCAGTACTTC
TRBV7-6	TRBD2	TRBJ2-2	NA	CASGPGGTLSELFF	TGTGCCAGCGGCCCGGGGGGAACCCTCAGTGAGCTGTTTTTT
TRBV19	TRBD1	TRBJ1-2	NA	CASRTGTAYVAYGYTF	TGTGCCAGTAGAACCGGGACAGCTTATGTGGCTTATGGCTACACCTTC
TRBV13	TRBD2	TRBJ2-7	NA	CASSPLGEGGYEQYF	TGTGCCAGCAGCCCGCTGGGGGAGGGCGGGTACGAGCAGTACTTC
TRBV10-2	TRBD1	TRBJ1-5	NA	CASRQGEGNQPQHF	TGCGCCAGCAGACAGGGGGAGGGCAATCAGCCCCAGCATTTT
TRBV6-4	NA	TRBJ2-7	once	CAILPGGNYYEQYF	TGTGCCATCCTACCTGGCGGGAATTACTACGAGCAGTACTTC
TRBV4-1	NA	TRBJ2-5	NA	CASSAGSDWETQYF	TGCGCCAGCAGCGCTGGGAGCGACTGGGAGACCCAGTACTTC
TRBV12-5	NA	TRBJ2-7	few	CASGSPGKQYF	TGTGCTAGTGGTTCCCCAGGTAAGCAGTACTTC
TRBV6-5	TRBD1	TRBJ1-2	NA	CASSLGQGSGYTF	TGTGCCAGCAGTCTCGGACAGGGGAGCGGCTACACCTTC
TRBV28	TRBD2	TRBJ2-7	NA	CASSPLLAVLYEQYF	TGTGCCAGCAGCCCCCTTCTAGCGGTACTCTACGAGCAGTACTTC
TRBV30	TRBD1	TRBJ1-4	NA	CAWSAGTAFEKLFF	TGTGCCTGGAGTGCAGGGACAGCCTTCGAAAAACTGTTTTTT
TRBV27	TRBD2	TRBJ2-1	NA	CASSLGTSQEQFF	TGTGCCAGCAGTTTAGGGACTAGCCAAGAGCAGTTCTTC